The clone carrying this T cell receptor (beta chain) was counted between two and nine times. Its antigen is unknown. V lost 5 bases, J lost 7 bases, and 21 bases lay in between. Germline CDR1 SQVTM, CDR2 ANQGSEA. This CDR3 spans 15 amino acids. The TCR beta cDNA libraries carried unique molecular identifiers. A single record per CDR3 protein comes from TCRdb applying MiXCR to the PCR reads. The sample holds about 500,000 distinct CDR3 sequences; around 40% are singletons and the top ten take over 10%. This sample was included in a study of post-analysis software for immune sequencing data. Study observations and caveats: Relative to controls, patients had roughly five TRBV segments at higher frequency, with TRBV5-6, TRBV5-1 and TRBV20-1 among these. Controls had significantly higher normalized Chao1 diversity than multiple sclerosis patients.

The source material was blood. The source is a girl aged 5 to 17 with multiple sclerosis. The chain is built from TRBV29-1 and TRBJ2-1; D might be TRBD2 (6 bases). This CDR3 reads CSVPLGLTVGNEQFF. The CDR3 nucleotides read TGCAGCGTTCCGCTGGGACTCACCGTAGGAAATGAGCAGTTCTTC.